This T cell receptor beta chain was captured by sequencing in a study of identical twins. The ends were cut back, 1 base at V and 1 base at J, with 4 bases in the middle. The CDR3 loop spans 13 amino acids. Study results and limitations: Out-of-frame alpha sequences shared by twins were enriched for low generation probability.

TCRdb redid the calling of the 5' RACE reads with MiXCR, one entry per CDR3 protein. The sample lists about 530,000 distinct CDR3 sequences, around 15% occurring once. This clonotype was counted at least ten times. Its specificity is not known. These data were also filed under a second study, of yellow fever vaccine responses in identical twins.

The receptor's source is a woman aged 18-30 years in good health. The chain has TRBV12-3 or TRBV12-4 and TRBJ1-1; D gene unclear. Material: CD4+ T cells sorted from blood. This CDR3 is CASSLDENTEAFF. The CDR3 nucleotides are TGTGCCAGCAGTTTAGATGAGAACACTGAAGCTTTCTTT.